This T cell receptor beta chain was obtained from a study of cytomegalovirus exposure and HLA in healthy donors. Study overall: The roughly 120 million unique TCR beta sequences, from some 170 million T cells, were found by an earlier analysis. Study-wide points: In a later analysis, specific HLA alleles were associated with 15,000 to 20,000 TCR beta sequences at a 0.05 false discovery rate.

The V end lost 6 bases, the J end lost 3 bases, and 10 bases lay between the germline ends. Per the germline V gene, CDR1 is SGHDT and CDR2 is YYEEEE. The CDR3 extends over 12 amino acids. The PCR had 60 Vbeta and 13 Jbeta primers. Clones were sequenced by immunoSEQ multiplex PCR, and TCRdb holds only the in-frame ones, with some missing. The repertoire holds tens of thousands of clones, with around 65% as singletons. With respect to this clone: Antigen: not known.

The source of this sequence is a man aged 60 to 75 in good health and CMV-seropositive. The sample taken for sequencing was PBMCs. The chain recombines TRBV5-6 with TRBJ2-7, with D possibly matching TRBD1 (5 bases). CDR3 sequence: CASTDQGYEQYF. The CDR3 bases are TGTGCCAGCACGGATCAGGGCTACGAGCAGTACTTC.